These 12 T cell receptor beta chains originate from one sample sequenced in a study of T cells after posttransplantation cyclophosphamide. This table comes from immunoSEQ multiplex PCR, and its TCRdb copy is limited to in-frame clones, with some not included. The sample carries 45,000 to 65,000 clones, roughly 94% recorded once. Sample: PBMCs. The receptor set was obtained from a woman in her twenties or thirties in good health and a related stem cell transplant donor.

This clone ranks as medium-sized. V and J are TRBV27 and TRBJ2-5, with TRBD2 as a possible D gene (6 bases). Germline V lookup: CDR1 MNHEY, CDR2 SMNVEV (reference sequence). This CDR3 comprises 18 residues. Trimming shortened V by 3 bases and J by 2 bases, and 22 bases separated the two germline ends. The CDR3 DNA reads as TGTGCCAGCAGTTTGTGCAGAGCCGGGGGAAATACACAAGAGACCCAGTACTTC. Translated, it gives CASSLCRAGGNTQETQYF.

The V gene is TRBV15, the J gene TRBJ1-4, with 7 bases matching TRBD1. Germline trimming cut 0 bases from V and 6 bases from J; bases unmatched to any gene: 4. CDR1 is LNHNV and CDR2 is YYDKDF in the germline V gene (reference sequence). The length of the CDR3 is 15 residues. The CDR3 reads CATSRDPTGDEKLFF. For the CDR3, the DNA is TGTGCCACCAGCAGAGACCCTACAGGGGATGAAAAACTGTTTTTT.

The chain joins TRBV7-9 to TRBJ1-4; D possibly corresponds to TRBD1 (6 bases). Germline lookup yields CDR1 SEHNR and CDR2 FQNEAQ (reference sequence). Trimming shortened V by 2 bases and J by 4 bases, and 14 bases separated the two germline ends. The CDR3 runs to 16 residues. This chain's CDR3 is CASSLFEGVINEKLFF. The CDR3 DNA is TGTGCCAGCAGCTTATTCGAGGGGGTCATTAATGAAAAACTGTTTTTT.

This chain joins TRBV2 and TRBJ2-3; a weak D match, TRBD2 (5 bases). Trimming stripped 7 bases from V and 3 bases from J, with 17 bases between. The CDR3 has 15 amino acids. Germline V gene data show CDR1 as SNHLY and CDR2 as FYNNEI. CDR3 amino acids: CASTPTGKETDTQYF. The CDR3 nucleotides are TGTGCCAGCACCCCGACGGGGAAGGAGACAGATACGCAGTATTTT.

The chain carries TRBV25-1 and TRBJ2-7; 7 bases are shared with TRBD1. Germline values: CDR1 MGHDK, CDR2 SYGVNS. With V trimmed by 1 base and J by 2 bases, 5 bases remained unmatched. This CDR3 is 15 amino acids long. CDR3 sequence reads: CASSESRTGAYEQYF. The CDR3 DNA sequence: TGTGCCAGCAGTGAATCCAGGACAGGAGCCTACGAGCAGTACTTC.

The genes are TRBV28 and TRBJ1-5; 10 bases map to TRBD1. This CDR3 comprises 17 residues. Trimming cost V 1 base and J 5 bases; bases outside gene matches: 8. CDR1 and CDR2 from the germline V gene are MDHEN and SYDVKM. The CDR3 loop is CASSLFGGQGLHQPQHF. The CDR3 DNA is TGTGCCAGCAGTTTATTTGGGGGACAGGGGTTACATCAGCCCCAGCATTTT.

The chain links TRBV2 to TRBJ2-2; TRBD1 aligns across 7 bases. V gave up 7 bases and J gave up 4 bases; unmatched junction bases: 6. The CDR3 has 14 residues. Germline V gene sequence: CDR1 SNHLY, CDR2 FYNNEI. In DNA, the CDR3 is TGTGCCAGCAAGGAATGGGACAGCACCGGGGAGCTGTTTTTT. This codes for CASKEWDSTGELFF.

This CDR3 reads CASSQAVSSYNSPLHF. CDR3 DNA sequence: TGTGCCAGCAGCCAAGCCGTTAGCTCCTATAATTCACCCCTCCACTTT. The V call is TRBV4-2, the J call TRBJ1-6; no clear D gene. Germline CDR1 and CDR2: LGHNA and YNFKEQ. The V end was cut by 1 base, the J end by 0 bases, with 7 bases between. This CDR3 contains 16 residues.

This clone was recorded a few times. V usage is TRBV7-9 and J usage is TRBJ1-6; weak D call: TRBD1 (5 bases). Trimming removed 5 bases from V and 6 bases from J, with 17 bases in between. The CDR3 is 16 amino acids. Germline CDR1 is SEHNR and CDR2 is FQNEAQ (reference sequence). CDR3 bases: TGTGCCAGCAGCCTCCAGGGTGAAGATGCTAATTCACCCCTCCACTTT. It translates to CASSLQGEDANSPLHF.

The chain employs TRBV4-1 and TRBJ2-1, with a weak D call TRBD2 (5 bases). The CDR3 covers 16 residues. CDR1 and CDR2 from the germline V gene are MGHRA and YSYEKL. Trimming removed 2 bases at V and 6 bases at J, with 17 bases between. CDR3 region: CASSQLAPINRNEQFF. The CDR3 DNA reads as TGCGCCAGCAGCCAACTAGCCCCAATAAATCGCAATGAGCAGTTCTTC.

CDR3 sequence (DNA): TGTGCCAGCAGCTTACTAGCGCCGGGACAGGGTGTCTACGAGCAGTACTTC. Its translation: CASSLLAPGQGVYEQYF. V usage is TRBV11-2 and J usage is TRBJ2-7, with 9 bases identical to TRBD1. Per the germline V gene, CDR1 is SGHAT and CDR2 is FQNNGV. This CDR3 has 17 amino acids. Germline trimming cut 2 bases from V and 3 bases from J; bases unmatched to any gene: 11.

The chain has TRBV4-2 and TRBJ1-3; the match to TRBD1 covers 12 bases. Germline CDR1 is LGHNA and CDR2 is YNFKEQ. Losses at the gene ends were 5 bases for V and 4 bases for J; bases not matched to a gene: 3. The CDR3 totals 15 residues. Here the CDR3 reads CASSKGQGAGNTIYF. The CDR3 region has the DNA TGTGCCAGCAGCAAGGGACAGGGGGCCGGAAACACCATATATTTT.